This TCR beta chain derives from a study of T cell changes during pregnancy in multiple sclerosis. Produced via immunoSEQ multiplex PCR; TCRdb's table is partial and in-frame only. Of tens of thousands of clones listed, approximately 94% are singletons. The V and J ends lost 0 bases and 8 bases respectively, with 19 bases between them. CDR3 length: 16 residues. Germline assignment: CDR1 LNHDA and CDR2 SQIVND (reference sequence). The chain has TRBV19 and TRBJ1-2; TRBD1 might be the D (5 bases). The source was CD4+ T cells from peripheral blood mononuclear cells, collected after pregnancy. This TCR came from a female donor with multiple sclerosis, enrolled in a pregnancy study. This CDR3 reads CASSIDIESGRRGYTF. For the CDR3, the DNA is TGTGCCAGTAGTATAGATATCGAATCAGGGCGGCGAGGCTACACCTTC. Variable domain in full (rest from reference TRBV19 and TRBJ1-2): DGGITQSPKYLFRKEGQNVTLSCEQNLNHDAMYWYRQDPGQGLRLIYYSQIVNDFQKGDIAEGYSVSREKKESFPLTVTSAQKNPTAFYLCASSIDIESGRRGYTFGSGTRLTVV.